This T cell receptor beta chain appears in the sequencing data of a study of blood T cells in healthy people across ages. General study results and limits: Older age went with lower TCR beta diversity per million T cells, in a roughly linear way.

It was with a sample-barcoded 5' primer and a J-beta primer mix that a second PCR of roughly 7 to 12 cycles was run. MiXCR, run by TCRdb on the 5' RACE reads, gives a single entry per CDR3 protein. Among 600,000 or so distinct CDR3 sequences listed, about 30% were seen once. This clonotype has ten or more counts. Antigen: not known. The CDR3 spans 15 residues. The germline V gene has CDR1 GTSNPN and CDR2 SVGIG (reference sequence). V was shortened by 1 base and J by 2 bases, with 15 bases between the two germline ends. Isolation recovered at least 6.5 million PBMCs from every sample. The TCR was taken from a woman older than 75 in good health. The chain links TRBV30 to TRBJ2-7; D is perhaps TRBD1 (6 bases). The specimen sequenced was blood. The CDR3 DNA sequence: TGTGCCTGGAGTGCGGTGGGCAGGGGCGCCTACGAGCAGTACTTC. Protein: CAWSAVGRGAYEQYF.